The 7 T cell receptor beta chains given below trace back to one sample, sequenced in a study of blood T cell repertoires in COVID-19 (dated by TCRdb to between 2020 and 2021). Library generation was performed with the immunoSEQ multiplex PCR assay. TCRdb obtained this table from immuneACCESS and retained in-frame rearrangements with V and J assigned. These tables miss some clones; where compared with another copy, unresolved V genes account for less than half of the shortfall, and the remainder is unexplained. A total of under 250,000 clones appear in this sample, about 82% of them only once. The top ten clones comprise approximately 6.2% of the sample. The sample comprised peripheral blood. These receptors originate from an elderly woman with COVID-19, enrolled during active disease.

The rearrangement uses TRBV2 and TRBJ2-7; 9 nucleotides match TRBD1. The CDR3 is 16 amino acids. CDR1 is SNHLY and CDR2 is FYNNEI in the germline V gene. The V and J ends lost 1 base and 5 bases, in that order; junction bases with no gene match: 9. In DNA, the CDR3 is TGTGCCAGCAGTGAAGAACCTGGGACAGGGATCGACGAGCAGTACTTC. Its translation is CASSEEPGTGIDEQYF. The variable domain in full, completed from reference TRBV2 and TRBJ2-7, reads EPEVTQTPSHQVTQMGQEVILRCVPISNHLYFYWYRQILGQKVEFLVSFYNNEISEKSEIFDDQFSVERPDGSNFTLKIRSTKLEDSAMYFCASSEEPGTGIDEQYFGPGTRLTVT.

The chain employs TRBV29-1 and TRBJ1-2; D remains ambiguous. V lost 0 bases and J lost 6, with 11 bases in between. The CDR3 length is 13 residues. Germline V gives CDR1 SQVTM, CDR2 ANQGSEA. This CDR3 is CSVEESESNGYTF. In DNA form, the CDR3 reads TGCAGCGTTGAAGAGTCGGAGAGCAATGGCTACACCTTC.

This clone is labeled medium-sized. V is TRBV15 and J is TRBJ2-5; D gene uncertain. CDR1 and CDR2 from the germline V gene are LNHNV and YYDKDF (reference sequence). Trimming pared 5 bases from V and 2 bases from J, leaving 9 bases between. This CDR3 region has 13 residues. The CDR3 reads CATSPRVQETQYF. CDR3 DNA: TGTGCCACCAGCCCCCGGGTTCAAGAGACCCAGTACTTC. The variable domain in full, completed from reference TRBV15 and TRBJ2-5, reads DAMVIQNPRYQVTQFGKPVTLSCSQTLNHNVMYWYQQKSSQAPKLLFHYYDKDFNNEADTPDNFQSRRPNTSFCFLDIRSPGLGDTAMYLCATSPRVQETQYFGPGTRLLVL.

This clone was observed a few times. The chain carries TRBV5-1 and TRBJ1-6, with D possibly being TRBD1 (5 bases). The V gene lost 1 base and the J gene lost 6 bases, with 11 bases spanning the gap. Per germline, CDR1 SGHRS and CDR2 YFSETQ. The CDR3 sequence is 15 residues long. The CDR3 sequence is CASSLSWGGNSPLHF. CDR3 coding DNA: TGCGCCAGCAGCTTGTCGTGGGGGGGTAATTCACCCCTCCACTTT.

The CDR3 here is CASSPTGINSPLHF. As DNA, the CDR3 is TGTGCCAGCAGCCCGACAGGAATTAATTCACCCCTCCACTTT. The genes are TRBV7-2 and TRBJ1-6; weak D call: TRBD1 (6 bases). V was shortened by 5 bases and J by 6 bases, with 11 bases between the two germline ends. The CDR3 contains 14 residues. From germline, CDR1 is SGHTA and CDR2 FQGNSA.

The CDR3 is CASTRGQPSTDTQYF. CDR3 DNA: TGTGCCAGCACCCGGGGACAGCCAAGCACAGATACGCAGTATTTT. The V gene is TRBV2, the J gene TRBJ2-3; 7 bases agree with TRBD1. This CDR3 is built from 15 residues. The trim removed 7 bases at V and 0 bases at J, leaving 7 bases unmatched. CDR1 and CDR2 from the germline V gene are SNHLY and FYNNEI.

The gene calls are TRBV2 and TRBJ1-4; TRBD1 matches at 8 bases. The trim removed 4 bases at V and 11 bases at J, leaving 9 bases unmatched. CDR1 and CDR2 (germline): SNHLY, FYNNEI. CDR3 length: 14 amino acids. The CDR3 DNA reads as TGTGCCAGCAGTGGGGACAGGACCGCCTTCAAACTGTTTTTT. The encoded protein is CASSGDRTAFKLFF.